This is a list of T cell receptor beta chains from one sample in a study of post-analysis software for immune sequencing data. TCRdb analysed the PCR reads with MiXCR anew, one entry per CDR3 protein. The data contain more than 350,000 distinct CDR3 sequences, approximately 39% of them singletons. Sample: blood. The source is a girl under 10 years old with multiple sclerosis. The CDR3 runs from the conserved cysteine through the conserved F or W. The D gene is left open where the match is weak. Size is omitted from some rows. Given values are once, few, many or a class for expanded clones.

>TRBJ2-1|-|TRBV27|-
CASSLSTAYNEQFF
TGTGCCAGCAGTTTATCGACTGCCTACAATGAGCAGTTCTTC
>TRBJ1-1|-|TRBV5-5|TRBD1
CASSSRTGLMNTEAFF
TGTGCCAGCAGCTCTAGGACAGGTCTCATGAACACTGAAGCTTTCTTT
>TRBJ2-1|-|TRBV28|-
CASSLIFGPPDNEQFF
TGTGCCAGCAGTTTAATTTTCGGGCCCCCAGACAATGAGCAGTTCTTC
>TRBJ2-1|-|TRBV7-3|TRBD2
CASSAGLAGVDEQFF
TGTGCCAGCAGCGCCGGACTAGCGGGAGTGGATGAGCAGTTCTTC
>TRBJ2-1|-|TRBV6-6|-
CASSPLRLDEQFF
TGTGCCAGCAGTCCCCTCCGGCTGGATGAGCAGTTCTTC
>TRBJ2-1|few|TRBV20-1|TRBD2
CSARSLAGGNEQFF
TGCAGTGCTAGGTCTCTAGCGGGAGGCAATGAGCAGTTCTTC
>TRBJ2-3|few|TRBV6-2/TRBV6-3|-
CASTHPRGTKSTDTQYF
TGTGCCAGCACCCACCCTCGCGGGACGAAGTCCACAGATACGCAGTATTTT
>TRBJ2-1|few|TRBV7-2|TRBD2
CASSLGPLGGGAKYEQFF
TGTGCCAGCAGCTTAGGGCCCCTGGGCGGGGGGGCGAAGTATGAGCAGTTCTTC
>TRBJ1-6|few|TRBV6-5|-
CASRKPGRDNSPLHF
TGTGCCAGCAGGAAACCAGGCCGGGACAATTCACCCCTCCACTTT
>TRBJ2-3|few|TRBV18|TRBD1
CASSPGQGAWSDTQYF
TGTGCCAGCTCACCAGGACAGGGGGCATGGTCGGATACGCAGTATTTT
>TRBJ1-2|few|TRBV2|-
CASSEGNRNYGYTF
TGTGCCAGCAGTGAAGGGAACAGGAACTATGGCTACACCTTC
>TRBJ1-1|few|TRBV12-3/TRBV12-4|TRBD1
CASSPLDRGGTEAFF
TGTGCCAGCAGTCCCTTAGACAGGGGAGGGACTGAAGCTTTCTTT
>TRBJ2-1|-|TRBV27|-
CASSSPTGYYNEQFF
TGTGCCAGCAGTTCTCCAACTGGGTATTACAATGAGCAGTTCTTC
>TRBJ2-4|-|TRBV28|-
CASSLSVRVRGKIAKNIQYF
TGTGCCAGCAGTTTATCCGTCCGGGTTAGGGGGAAGATAGCCAAAAACATTCAGTACTTC
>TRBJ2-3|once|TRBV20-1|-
CSARDSEGLTDTQYF
TGCAGTGCTAGAGATAGTGAGGGCCTCACAGATACGCAGTATTTT
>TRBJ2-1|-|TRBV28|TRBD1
CASRSGGQGSYEQFF
TGTGCCAGCAGGTCAGGGGGTCAAGGCTCCTACGAGCAGTTCTTC
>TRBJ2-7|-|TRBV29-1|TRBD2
CSVEGGDYYEQYF
TGCAGCGTTGAAGGAGGGGACTACTACGAGCAGTACTTC
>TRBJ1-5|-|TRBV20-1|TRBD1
CSVRRTGTNQPQHF
TGCAGTGTTAGAAGGACAGGAACGAATCAGCCCCAGCATTTT
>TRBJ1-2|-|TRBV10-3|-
CAISSGGLFNYGYTF
TGTGCCATCAGTTCCGGGGGACTGTTTAACTATGGCTACACCTTC
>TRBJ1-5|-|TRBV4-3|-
CASSQSWEGPLTNQPQHF
TGCGCCAGCAGCCAATCCTGGGAGGGACCGCTAACCAATCAGCCCCAGCATTTT
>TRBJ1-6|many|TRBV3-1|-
CASSQSRARQGLLHF
TGTGCCAGCAGCCAATCTCGGGCGCGACAAGGGCTCCTCCACTTT
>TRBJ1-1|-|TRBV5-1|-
CASSLSTGNTEAFF
TGCGCCAGCAGCTTGTCGACAGGTAACACTGAAGCTTTCTTT
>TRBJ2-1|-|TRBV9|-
CASSHRNNEQFF
TGTGCCAGCAGCCACAGAAACAATGAGCAGTTCTTC
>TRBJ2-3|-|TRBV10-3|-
CAISEPPTDMQYF
TGTGCCATCAGTGAGCCCCCCACAGATATGCAGTATTTT
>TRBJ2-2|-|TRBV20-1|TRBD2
CSARVSGGVTGELFF
TGCAGTGCTAGAGTTAGCGGGGGGGTTACCGGGGAGCTGTTTTTT
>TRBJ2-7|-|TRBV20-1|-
CSASNNQEQYF
TGCAGTGCTAGTAACAATCAGGAGCAGTACTTC
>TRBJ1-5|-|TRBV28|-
CASSWNDRVSQHF
TGTGCCAGCAGTTGGAACGACAGAGTATCTCAGCATTTT
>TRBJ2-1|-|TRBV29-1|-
CSVVGSAGRNNEQFF
TGCAGCGTTGTCGGTTCCGCAGGACGGAACAATGAGCAGTTCTTC
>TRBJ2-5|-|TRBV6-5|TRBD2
CASSNLAGQETQYF
TGTGCCAGCAGTAACCTAGCGGGGCAAGAGACCCAGTACTTC
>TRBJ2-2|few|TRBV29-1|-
CSVVPGGRGVPGELFF
TGCAGCGTTGTGCCCGGGGGCAGGGGGGTACCGGGGGAGCTGTTTTTT
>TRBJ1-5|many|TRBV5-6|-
CASSLSGNQPQHF
TGTGCCAGCAGCTTATCGGGCAATCAGCCCCAGCATTTT
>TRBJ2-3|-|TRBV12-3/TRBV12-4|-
CASGLTGYTDTQYF
TGTGCCAGCGGACTGACAGGTTACACGGATACGCAGTATTTT
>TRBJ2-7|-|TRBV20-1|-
CSARYLGVEQYF
TGCAGTGCTAGGTACTTAGGGGTCGAGCAGTACTTC
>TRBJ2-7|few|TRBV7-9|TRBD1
CASSDRDRTEQYF
TGTGCCAGCAGCGATCGGGACAGGACCGAGCAGTACTTC
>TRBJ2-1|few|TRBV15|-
CATSRWTVGNEQFF
TGTGCCACCAGCAGGTGGACTGTGGGTAATGAGCAGTTCTTC
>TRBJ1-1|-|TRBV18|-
CASSPNAPGRGEAFF
TGTGCCAGCTCACCAAACGCCCCCGGACGGGGAGAAGCTTTCTTT
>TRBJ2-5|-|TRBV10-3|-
CAISGVAATQETQYF
TGTGCCATCAGTGGGGTGGCGGCTACCCAAGAGACCCAGTACTTC
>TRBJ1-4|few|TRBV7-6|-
CASSPTGGNEKLFF
TGTGCCAGCAGTCCAACCGGGGGTAATGAAAAACTGTTTTTT
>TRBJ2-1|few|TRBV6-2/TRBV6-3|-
CASSEQANEQFF
TGTGCCAGCAGTGAACAGGCCAATGAGCAGTTCTTC
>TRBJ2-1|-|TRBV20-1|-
CSARSLAINEQFF
TGCAGTGCTAGATCTCTAGCGATCAATGAGCAGTTCTTC
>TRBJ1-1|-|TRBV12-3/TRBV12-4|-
CASTDPGRGEAFF
TGTGCCAGCACCGACCCTGGAAGAGGTGAAGCTTTCTTT
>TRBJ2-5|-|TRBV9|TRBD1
CASSVGQHLQETQYF
TGTGCCAGCAGTGTGGGACAGCACCTTCAAGAGACCCAGTACTTC
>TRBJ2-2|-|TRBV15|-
CATSRDQRVTGELFF
TGTGCCACCAGCAGAGATCAGAGGGTCACCGGGGAGCTGTTTTTT
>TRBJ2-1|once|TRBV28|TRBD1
CASTPLGTGVYNEQFF
TGTGCCAGCACTCCCCTCGGGACAGGGGTATACAATGAGCAGTTCTTC
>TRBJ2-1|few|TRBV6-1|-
CASSWSGGEQFF
TGTGCCAGCAGCTGGAGTGGAGGGGAGCAGTTCTTC
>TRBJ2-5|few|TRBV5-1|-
CASSWAHGETQYF
TGCGCCAGCAGCTGGGCCCATGGAGAGACCCAGTACTTC
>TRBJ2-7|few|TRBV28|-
CASSFMQGYYEQYF
TGTGCCAGCAGTTTTATGCAGGGCTACTACGAGCAGTACTTC
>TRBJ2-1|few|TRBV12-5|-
CASEGDPYNEQFF
TGTGCTAGTGAGGGGGATCCCTACAATGAGCAGTTCTTC
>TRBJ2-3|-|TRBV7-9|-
CASSSGRPTTSDTQYF
TGTGCCAGCAGCTCGGGGAGACCGACTACGTCAGATACGCAGTATTTT
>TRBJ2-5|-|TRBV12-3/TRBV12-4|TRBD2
CASSSFWVSGSRETQYF
TGTGCCAGCAGTTCTTTTTGGGTTAGCGGGAGTCGGGAGACCCAGTACTTC
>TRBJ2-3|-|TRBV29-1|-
CSVDLEGRLADTQYF
TGCAGCGTTGATCTTGAGGGAAGACTGGCGGATACGCAGTATTTT
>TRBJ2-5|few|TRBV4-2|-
CASSQDIRARGEETQYF
TGTGCCAGCAGCCAAGATATAAGAGCTCGAGGGGAAGAGACCCAGTACTTC
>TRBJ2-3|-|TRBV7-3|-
CASSSTLGDTQYF
TGTGCCAGCAGCTCTACCCTAGGGGATACGCAGTATTTT
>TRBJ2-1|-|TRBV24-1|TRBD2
CATSGGGRDRYNEQFF
TGTGCCACCAGTGGTGGAGGGAGGGATCGATACAATGAGCAGTTCTTC
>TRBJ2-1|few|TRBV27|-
CASSLHVDYCNEQFF
TGTGCCAGCAGTTTACATGTGGACTACTGCAATGAGCAGTTCTTC